This TCR beta chain came from a study of T-cell reconstitution after alpha-beta-depleted transplantation in children. Unique molecular identifiers were incorporated during preparation of the TCRbeta library. TCRdb called the PCR reads again in MiXCR, with one record for every CDR3 protein. The data show around 300,000 distinct CDR3 sequences, around 20% seen once. The germline V gene has CDR1 DFQATT and CDR2 SNEGSKA (reference sequence). Trimming stripped 5 bases from V and 1 base from J, with 12 bases between. The length of the CDR3 is 14 residues. This clonotype was picked up a small number of times. The antigen is undetermined. General study points: Reported findings indicate that, about two months after transplant, alpha-beta T cells came from several hundred expanded clones, which were derived from non-depleted graft cells.

Sequencing was performed on PBMCs, mostly from graft donor cells, taken 180 days after TCRalphabeta/CD19-depleted stem cell transplant. V is TRBV20-1 and J is TRBJ2-4; tentatively, D is TRBD1 or TRBD2 (5 bases each). The sequence came from a male patient aged 5 to 17 who had a stem cell transplant for acute lymphoblastic leukemia, so the T cells may come from the graft donor. The CDR3 loop is CSACTGTAKNIQYF. CDR3 nucleotide sequence: TGCAGTGCTTGTACCGGGACGGCCAAAAACATTCAGTACTTC.